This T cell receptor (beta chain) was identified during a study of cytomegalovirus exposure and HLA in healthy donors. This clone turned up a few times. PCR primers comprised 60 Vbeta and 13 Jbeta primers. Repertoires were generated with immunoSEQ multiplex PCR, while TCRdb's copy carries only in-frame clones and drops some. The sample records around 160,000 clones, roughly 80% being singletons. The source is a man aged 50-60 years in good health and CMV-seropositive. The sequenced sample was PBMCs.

CDR3 nucleotides: TGTGCCAGCAGCGACAGGGGCAGGGAGACCCAGTACTTC. This encodes CASSDRGRETQYF. The V gene is TRBV2, the J gene TRBJ2-5, with 8 bases matching TRBD1. Trimming removed 6 bases from V and 5 bases from J; junction bases left unmatched: 5. Germline V CDR1 and CDR2: SNHLY, FYNNEI. The length of the CDR3 is 13 residues.